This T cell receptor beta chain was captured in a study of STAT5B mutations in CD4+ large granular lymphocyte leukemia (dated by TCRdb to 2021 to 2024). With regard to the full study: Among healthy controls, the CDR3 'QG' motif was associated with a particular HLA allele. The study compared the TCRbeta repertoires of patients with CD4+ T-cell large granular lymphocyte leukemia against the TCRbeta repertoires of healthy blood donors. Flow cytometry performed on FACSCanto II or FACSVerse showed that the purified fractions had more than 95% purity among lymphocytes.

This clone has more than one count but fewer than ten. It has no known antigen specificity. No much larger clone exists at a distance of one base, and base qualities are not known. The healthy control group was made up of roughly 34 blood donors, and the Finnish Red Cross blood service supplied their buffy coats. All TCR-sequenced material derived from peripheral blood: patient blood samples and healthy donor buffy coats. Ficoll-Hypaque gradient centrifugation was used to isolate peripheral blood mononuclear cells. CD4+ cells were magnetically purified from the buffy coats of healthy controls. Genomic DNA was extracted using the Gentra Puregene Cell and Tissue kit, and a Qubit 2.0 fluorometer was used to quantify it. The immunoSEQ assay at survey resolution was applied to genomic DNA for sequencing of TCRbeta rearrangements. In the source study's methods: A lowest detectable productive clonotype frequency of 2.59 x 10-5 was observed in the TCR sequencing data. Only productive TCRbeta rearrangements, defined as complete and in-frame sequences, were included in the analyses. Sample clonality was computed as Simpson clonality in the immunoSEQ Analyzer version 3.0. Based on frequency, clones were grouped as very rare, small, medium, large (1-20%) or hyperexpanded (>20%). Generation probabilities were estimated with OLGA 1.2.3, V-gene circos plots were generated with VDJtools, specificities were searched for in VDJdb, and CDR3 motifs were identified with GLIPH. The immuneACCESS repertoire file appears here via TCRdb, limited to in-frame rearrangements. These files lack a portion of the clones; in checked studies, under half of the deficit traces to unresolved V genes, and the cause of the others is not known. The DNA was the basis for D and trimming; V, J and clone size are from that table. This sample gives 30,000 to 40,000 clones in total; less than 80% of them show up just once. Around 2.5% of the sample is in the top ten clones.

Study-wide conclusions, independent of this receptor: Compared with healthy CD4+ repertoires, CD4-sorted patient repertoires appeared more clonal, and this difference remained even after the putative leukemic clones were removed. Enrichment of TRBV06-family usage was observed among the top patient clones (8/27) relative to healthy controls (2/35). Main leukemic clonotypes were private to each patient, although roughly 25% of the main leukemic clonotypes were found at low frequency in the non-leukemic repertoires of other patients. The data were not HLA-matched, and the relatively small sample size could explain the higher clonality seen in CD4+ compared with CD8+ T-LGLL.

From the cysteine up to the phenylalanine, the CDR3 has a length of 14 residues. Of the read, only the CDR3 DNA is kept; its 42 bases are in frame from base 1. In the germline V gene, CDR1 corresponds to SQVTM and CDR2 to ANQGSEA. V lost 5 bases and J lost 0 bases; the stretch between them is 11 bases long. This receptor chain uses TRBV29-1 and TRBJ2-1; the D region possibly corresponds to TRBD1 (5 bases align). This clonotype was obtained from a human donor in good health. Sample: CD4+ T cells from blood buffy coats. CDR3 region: CSVRYRNSYNEQFF. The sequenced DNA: TGCAGCGTTCGGTACAGGAACTCCTACAATGAGCAGTTCTTC.